One T cell receptor beta chain is described in this entry. The sample originates from a study of blood T cell repertoires in COVID-19. Study-level background: Collection of acute and convalescent COVID-19 samples took place in the United States, Italy and Spain. PBMCs, B-cell-depleted T cells, or T cells were the source of the cDNA or gDNA that made up the material.

Study processing details: Estimation of nucleated cell counts was performed using reference gene primer amplification. Only in-frame clones appear in the TCRdb table, and some are missing; sequencing was by immunoSEQ multiplex PCR. Clonal size and the V and J genes are those of that table, whereas D and trimming came from the DNA. The table has 200,000 or so clones, 70% to 90% seen once. The CDR3 has 13 amino acids. Germline values: CDR1 MNHNS, CDR2 SASEGT. The V and J ends lost 3 bases and 8 bases, in that order; junction bases with no gene match: 6. The chain links TRBV6-1 to TRBJ1-2; 7 positions agree with TRBD1. Sequencing input: peripheral blood. This TCR derives from a man aged 55 to 70 with acute or convalescent COVID-19. The CDR3 here is CASSERGREGYTF. The DNA of the CDR3 is TGTGCCAGCAGTGAGAGGGGGCGCGAAGGCTACACCTTC.